This T cell receptor (beta chain) emerged from a study of T cell repertoires in cytomegalovirus infection. TCRdb called the reads again in MiXCR, with one record for every CDR3 protein. Among about 490,000 distinct CDR3 sequences listed, 10% to 12% were seen once. Germline V CDR1 and CDR2: DFQATT, SNEGSKA (reference sequence). The V end was cut by 1 base, the J end by 6 bases, with 8 bases between. The CDR3 sequence is 12 residues long. This clonotype was found a few times. This clonotype originated in a human donor in good health (CMV status not recorded). Some clones in this sample may be carry-over from other donors' samples. The specimen sequenced was PBMCs. The rearrangement uses TRBV20-1 and TRBJ2-3, with D unclear. In DNA form, the CDR3 reads TGCAGTGCTAGAGGTTCTAGGGATACGCAGTATTTT. Encoded protein: CSARGSRDTQYF.